This T cell receptor (beta chain) was found in a study of neoadjuvant nivolumab and ipilimumab in lung cancer. CDR1 and CDR2 (germline): SEHNR, FQNEAQ (reference sequence). CDR3 size: 15 residues. Trimming took off 1 base at V and 10 bases at J, with 17 bases between the two ends. In this sample, this clone turned up a few times. Its antigen is undetermined. Produced via immunoSEQ multiplex PCR; TCRdb's table is partial and in-frame only. Here the sample spans 30,000 or so clones, roughly 90% being singletons. Findings of the study overall: From pretherapy to surgery, tumor richness and clonality rose with dual therapy. Resected tumors had greater TCR richness and clonality than uninvolved lung. Higher pretherapy blood TCR richness went with higher resected-tumor richness.

The V and J genes are TRBV7-9 and TRBJ2-1, with TRBD2 as a possible D gene (5 bases). The sequence was obtained from an adult with non-small cell lung cancer. This material consisted of peripheral blood, taken after neoadjuvant nivolumab, alone or with ipilimumab, at or shortly before surgery. CDR3 loop: CASSLGLGLAEEQFF. The CDR3, as DNA: TGTGCCAGCAGCTTAGGTCTTGGGCTAGCTGAAGAGCAGTTCTTC.